This T cell receptor beta chain appears in the sequencing data of a study of shared clonotypes between healthy human individuals. Study results and caveats: What rarefaction showed was incomplete sorted-subset sequencing despite large depth.

It was into CD45RA+ naive and CD45RA-negative memory subsets that the CD4+ cells were split. For this clone: Its antigen is not identified. Distinct nucleotide sequences in the sample also encode this CDR3.

Deep was the level used in running the assay. On sorted subsets, replicate PCRs used 150 to 250 ng DNA, or tens of thousands of T cell genomes. Sequencing was performed with immunoSEQ multiplex PCR; in TCRdb, only in-frame clones are kept and a portion is missing. The table shows 2 million to 3 million clones, with 93% occurring only once. The specimen sequenced was naive CD4+ T cells from PBMCs. Subset: CD45RA+ positively selected. The clonotype comes from a man between 18 and 35 years old in good health. Some clones in this sample may be carry-over from other donors' samples.

CDR3 residues: CASSPPSSYEQYF. The CDR3 nucleotides are TGTGCCAGCTCACCGCCAAGCTCCTACGAGCAGTACTTC. The rearrangement joins TRBV18 to TRBJ2-7; no definite D call. Trimming stripped 3 bases from V and 0 bases from J, with 6 bases between. From germline, CDR1 is KGHSH and CDR2 LQKENI. CDR3 length: 13 amino acids.